One sample yielded the 4 T cell receptor beta chains listed below, sequenced in a study of cytomegalovirus exposure and HLA in healthy donors (dated by TCRdb to 2016 to 2017). The method behind the library was the immunoSEQ multiplex PCR assay. For the multiplex PCR, a mixture combining 60 forward primers for TCR Vbeta segments and 13 reverse primers for TCR Jbeta segments was used. TCRdb limited this immuneACCESS table to in-frame rearrangements with V and J called. A share of clones is missing; checked studies link under half to unresolved V genes, and the rest is unexplained. This sample comprises around 170,000 clones, more than 65% of them detected only once. In total, the top ten clones hold less than 2.5% of the sample. Material for sequencing was PBMCs. Receptor source: a woman aged 25 to 39 in good health and CMV-seropositive.

About this clone itself: At one of its ends the junction is not consistent with the germline gene, which may arise from a read error. The chain is built from TRBV4-2 and TRBJ2-7; D is possibly TRBD2 (5 bases). This CDR3 has 14 amino acids. Germline V CDR1 and CDR2: LGHNA, YNFKEQ. CDR3 sequence reads: CANSQEDGAYEQYF. CDR3 nucleotide sequence: TGTGCCAACAGCCAAGAAGACGGGGCCTACGAGCAGTACTTC.

V usage is TRBV28 and J usage is TRBJ2-1; 8 bases are shared with TRBD1. Unmatched junction bases numbered 8, after V lost 5 bases and J lost 8 bases. CDR1 is MDHEN, CDR2 SYDVKM, per germline. This CDR3 contains 14 residues. The CDR3 reads CASSAQGATDEQFF. CDR3 DNA sequence: TGTGCCAGCAGTGCGCAGGGGGCGACGGATGAGCAGTTCTTC.

V gene TRBV7-2 combines with J gene TRBJ1-5; 10 bases match TRBD1. The V and J ends lost 0 bases and 3 bases, in that order; junction bases with no gene match: 2. The CDR3 consists of 16 residues. The germline V gene encodes CDR1 SGHTA and CDR2 FQGNSA. The CDR3 coding sequence is TGTGCCAGCAGCTTAGCGGGGACAGGGGTCAATCAGCCCCAGCATTTT. The encoded protein is CASSLAGTGVNQPQHF.

The CDR3 loop is CASSERGSSYNSPLHF. The DNA for the CDR3 is TGCGCCAGCAGTGAGAGGGGGAGCTCCTATAATTCACCCCTCCACTTT. The chain is built from TRBV10-2 and TRBJ1-6, with a weak D call TRBD1 (6 bases). The V and J ends lost 2 bases and 0 bases respectively, with 8 bases between them. CDR1 WSHSY and CDR2 SAAADI come from the germline V gene. The CDR3 runs 16 residues.